A selection of T cell receptor beta chains follows, all from one sample in a study of T cell clonotyping in hematopoietic cell transplantation. Assay: immunoSEQ multiplex PCR; the TCRdb copy retains only in-frame clones and omits some. Of some 30,000 clones in the sample, roughly 91% were seen once. Material: peripheral blood mononuclear cells, obtained before stem cell transplant. Receptor source: a man between 50 and 59 years old with acute myeloid leukemia. Some clones in this sample may be carry-over from other donors' samples. Each CDR3 is given with its conserved first and last residue.

j_gene,v_gene,CDR3aa
TRBJ2-7,TRBV7-2,CASSLIGTGIYEQYF
TRBJ2-3,TRBV29-1,CSDTRSTDTQYF
TRBJ1-5,TRBV6-5,CASSRKSSRGQPQHF
TRBJ1-5,TRBV28,CASSLFGREGNQPQHF
TRBJ2-7,TRBV6-5,CASSSPGEGYEQYF
TRBJ1-4,TRBV7-2,CASSFGRDKLFF
TRBJ2-7,TRBV6-5,CASRGTGTYEQYF
TRBJ2-4,TRBV28,CASSLRDRVAKNIQYF
TRBJ2-5,TRBV29-1,CSVDWSHPKKVQETQYF
TRBJ2-3,TRBV5-1,CASQRGGSTDTQYF
TRBJ2-5,TRBV30,CAWRRRLRGPSNQETQYF
TRBJ2-7,TRBV7-2,CASSLEQGPIEQYF
TRBJ2-7,TRBV27,CASSPNREGGKQYF
TRBJ2-7,TRBV30,CAWTPPGDRASYEQYF
TRBJ1-1,TRBV9,CASSVDVNTEAFF
TRBJ2-5,TRBV30,CAWKTLGETQYF
TRBJ2-7,TRBV5-6,CASSQGGANEQYF
TRBJ2-3,TRBV5-1,CASSNSGTTDTQYF
TRBJ1-6,TRBV5-1,CASSLAGQGRSPLHF
TRBJ1-5,TRBV30,CAWSHRIGKIQPQHF
TRBJ1-2,TRBV10-3,CAISESGQDYGYTF
TRBJ2-1,TRBV28,CASSLQGGDEQFF
TRBJ1-1,TRBV29-1,CSVGQMNTEAFF
TRBJ2-3,TRBV6-1,CASRITSIADTQYF
TRBJ2-7,TRBV25-1,CASSKPGTGTYEQYF
TRBJ1-2,TRBV27,CASSLSGRGQDYGYTF
TRBJ1-2,TRBV7-2,CASSPGGGVHYGYTF
TRBJ2-2,TRBV7-2,CASSLGRDEPGFTGELFF
TRBJ2-1,TRBV15,CATSRDSVAGPPGGSYNEQFF
TRBJ2-7,TRBV21-1,CASSQVRVPPYEQYF
TRBJ2-3,TRBV9,CASSARLADTQYF
TRBJ2-5,TRBV7-2,CASSLTSGSSETQYF
TRBJ2-3,TRBV19,CASSIVPGQVSDTQYF
TRBJ2-1,TRBV5-1,CASSGLAGGPHEQFF
TRBJ2-3,TRBV25-1,CATQTSGGVDTQYF
TRBJ1-2,TRBV21-1,CASSSRTLGGYYTF
TRBJ1-2,TRBV7-9,CASSLGRGGGYTF
TRBJ1-6,TRBV28,CASSNLASDPLHF
TRBJ2-7,TRBV19,CASSISGPSYEQYF
TRBJ1-2,TRBV30,CAWSVGYGYTF
TRBJ2-7,TRBV27,CASSLWGGETGTNEQYF
TRBJ2-5,TRBV5-1,CASSSLQGETQYF
TRBJ2-2,TRBV2,CASSAGAGGMPGELFF
TRBJ1-4,TRBV5-4,CASSLPGGADEKLFF
TRBJ2-2,TRBV5-5,CASSSVGGAGDTGELFF
TRBJ1-4,TRBV28,CASRPQGASEKLFF
TRBJ2-4,TRBV30,CAWSSRAVENIQYF
TRBJ1-4,TRBV5-4,CASSVDSLNEKLFF
TRBJ1-5,TRBV19,CASSLQGGPLNQPQHF
TRBJ2-2,TRBV19,CARRGADTGELFF
TRBJ1-1,TRBV13,CASSLGRPNTEAFF
TRBJ1-1,TRBV18,CASSPRDSWMAFF
TRBJ1-1,TRBV11-3,CASSLEANTEAFF